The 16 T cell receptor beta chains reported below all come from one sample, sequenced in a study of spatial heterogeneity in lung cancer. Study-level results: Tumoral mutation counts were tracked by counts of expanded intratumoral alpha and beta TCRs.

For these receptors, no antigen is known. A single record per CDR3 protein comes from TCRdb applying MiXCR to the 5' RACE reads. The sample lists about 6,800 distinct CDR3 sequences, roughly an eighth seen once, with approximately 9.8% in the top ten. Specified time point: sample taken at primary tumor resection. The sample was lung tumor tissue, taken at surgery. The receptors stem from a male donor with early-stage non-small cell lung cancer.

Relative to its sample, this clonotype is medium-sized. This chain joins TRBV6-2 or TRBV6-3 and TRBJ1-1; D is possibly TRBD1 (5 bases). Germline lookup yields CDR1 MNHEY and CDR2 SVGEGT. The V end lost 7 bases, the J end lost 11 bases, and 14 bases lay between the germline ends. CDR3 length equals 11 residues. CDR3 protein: CASTDTGGAFF. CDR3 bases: TGTGCCAGCACCGATACAGGAGGGGCTTTCTTT.

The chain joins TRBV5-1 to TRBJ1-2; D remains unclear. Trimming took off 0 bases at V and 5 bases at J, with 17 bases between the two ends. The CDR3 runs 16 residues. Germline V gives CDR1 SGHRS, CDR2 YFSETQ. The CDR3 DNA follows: TGCGCCAGCAGCTTGGCCAAGGCAGGCGTTGGGTATGGCTACACCTTC. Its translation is CASSLAKAGVGYGYTF.

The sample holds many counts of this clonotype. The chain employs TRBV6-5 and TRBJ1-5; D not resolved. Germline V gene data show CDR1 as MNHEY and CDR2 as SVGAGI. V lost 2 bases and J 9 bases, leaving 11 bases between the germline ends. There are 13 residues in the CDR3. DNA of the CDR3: TGTGCCAGCAGTTACCGGATGACCTGGCCCCAGCATTTT. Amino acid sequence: CASSYRMTWPQHF.

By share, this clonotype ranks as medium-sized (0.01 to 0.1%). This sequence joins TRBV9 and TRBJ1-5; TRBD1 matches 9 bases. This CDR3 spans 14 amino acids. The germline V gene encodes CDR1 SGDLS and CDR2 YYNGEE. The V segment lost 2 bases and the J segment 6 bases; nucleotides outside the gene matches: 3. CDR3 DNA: TGTGCCAGCAGCGTGGGACAGGGCAGTCAGCCCCAGCATTTT. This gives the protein CASSVGQGSQPQHF.

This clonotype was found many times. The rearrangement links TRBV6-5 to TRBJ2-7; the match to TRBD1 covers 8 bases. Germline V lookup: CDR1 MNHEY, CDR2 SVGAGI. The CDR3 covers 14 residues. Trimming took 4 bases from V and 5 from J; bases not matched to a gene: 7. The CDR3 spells CASSLRTGRNEQYF. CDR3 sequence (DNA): TGTGCCAGCAGTTTAAGGACAGGGCGGAACGAGCAGTACTTC.

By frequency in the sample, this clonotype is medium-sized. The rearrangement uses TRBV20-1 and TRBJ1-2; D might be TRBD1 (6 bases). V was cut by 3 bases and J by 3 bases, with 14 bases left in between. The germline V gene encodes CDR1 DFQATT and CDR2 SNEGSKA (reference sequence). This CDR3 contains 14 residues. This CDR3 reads CSASAGVIYYGYTF. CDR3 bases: TGCAGTGCTAGTGCAGGGGTTATCTACTATGGCTACACCTTC.

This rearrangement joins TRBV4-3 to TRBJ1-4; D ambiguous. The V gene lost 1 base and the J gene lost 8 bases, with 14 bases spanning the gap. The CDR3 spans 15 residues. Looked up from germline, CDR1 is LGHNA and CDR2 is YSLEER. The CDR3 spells CASSQGVFSGEKLFF. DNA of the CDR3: TGCGCCAGCAGCCAAGGGGTGTTCTCAGGAGAAAAACTGTTTTTT.

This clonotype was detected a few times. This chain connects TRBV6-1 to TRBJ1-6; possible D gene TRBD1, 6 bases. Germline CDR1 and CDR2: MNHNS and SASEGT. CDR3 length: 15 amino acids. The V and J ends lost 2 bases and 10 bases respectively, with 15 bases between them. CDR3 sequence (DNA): TGTGCCAGCAGTGAATGGGGGGCTGTTGGGTCACCCCTCCACTTT. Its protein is CASSEWGAVGSPLHF.

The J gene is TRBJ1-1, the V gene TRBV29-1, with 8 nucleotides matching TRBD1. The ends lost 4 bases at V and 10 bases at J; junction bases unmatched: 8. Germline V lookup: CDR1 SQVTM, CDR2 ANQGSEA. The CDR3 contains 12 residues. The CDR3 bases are TGCAGCGTTGTTACAGGGGGTAAATTAGCTTTCTTT. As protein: CSVVTGGKLAFF.

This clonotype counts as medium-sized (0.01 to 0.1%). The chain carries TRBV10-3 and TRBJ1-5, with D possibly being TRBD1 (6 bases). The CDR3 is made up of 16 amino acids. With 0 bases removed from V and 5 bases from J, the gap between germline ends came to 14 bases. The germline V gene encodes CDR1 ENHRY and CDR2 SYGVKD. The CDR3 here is CAISESWGGADQPQHF. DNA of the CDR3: TGTGCCATCAGTGAGTCGTGGGGGGGCGCGGATCAGCCCCAGCATTTT.

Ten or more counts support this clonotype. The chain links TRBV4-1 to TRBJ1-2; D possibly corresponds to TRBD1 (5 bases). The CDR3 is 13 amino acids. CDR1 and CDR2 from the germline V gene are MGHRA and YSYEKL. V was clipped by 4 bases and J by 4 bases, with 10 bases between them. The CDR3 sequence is CASSRDSFYGYTF. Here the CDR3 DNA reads TGCGCCAGCAGCCGCGACAGCTTCTATGGCTACACCTTC.

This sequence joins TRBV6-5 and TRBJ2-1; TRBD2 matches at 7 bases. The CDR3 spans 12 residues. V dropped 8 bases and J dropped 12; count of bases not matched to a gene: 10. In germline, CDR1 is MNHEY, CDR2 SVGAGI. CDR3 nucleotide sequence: TGTGCCAGCCTTAGCGGGCCCGGCCCGCAGTTCTTC. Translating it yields CASLSGPGPQFF.

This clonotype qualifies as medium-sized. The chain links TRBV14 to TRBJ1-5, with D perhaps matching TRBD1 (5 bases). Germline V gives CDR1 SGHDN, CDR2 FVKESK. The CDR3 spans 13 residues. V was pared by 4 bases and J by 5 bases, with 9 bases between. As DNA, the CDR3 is TGTGCCAGCAGCCGAGGGGCTGATCAGCCCCAGCATTTT. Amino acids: CASSRGADQPQHF.

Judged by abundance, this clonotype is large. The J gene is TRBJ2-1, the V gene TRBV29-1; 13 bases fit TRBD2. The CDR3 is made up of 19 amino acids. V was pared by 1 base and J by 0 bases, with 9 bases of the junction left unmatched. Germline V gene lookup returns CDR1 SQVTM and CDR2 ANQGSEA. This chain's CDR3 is CSVEAGTSGTRSSYNEQFF. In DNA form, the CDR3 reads TGCAGCGTTGAAGCCGGGACTAGCGGGACCCGAAGCTCCTACAATGAGCAGTTCTTC.

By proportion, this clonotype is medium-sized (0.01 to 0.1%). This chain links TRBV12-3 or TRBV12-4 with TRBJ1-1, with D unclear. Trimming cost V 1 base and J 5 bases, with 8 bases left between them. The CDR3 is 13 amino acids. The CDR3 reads CASSLVVETEAFF. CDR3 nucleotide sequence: TGTGCCAGCAGTTTAGTGGTGGAGACTGAAGCTTTCTTT.

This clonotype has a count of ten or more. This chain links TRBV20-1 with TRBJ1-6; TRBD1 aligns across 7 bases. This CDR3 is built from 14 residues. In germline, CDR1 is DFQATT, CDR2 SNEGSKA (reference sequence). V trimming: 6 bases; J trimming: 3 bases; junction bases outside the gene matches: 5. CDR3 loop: CSAPRQGYNSPLHF. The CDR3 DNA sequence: TGCAGTGCGCCACGACAGGGCTATAATTCACCCCTCCACTTT.